The next 12 T cell receptor beta chains were all read from a single sample in a study of chemoradiotherapy in HPV16-positive cancers. Libraries were prepared by immunoSEQ multiplex PCR; TCRdb keeps only in-frame clonotypes and omits some of them. The profile shows some 10,000 clones, more than 65% of them singletons. Sequences were derived from blood, sampled from a patient who underwent chemoradiotherapy. The receptors shown here come from a human donor with HPV-associated anogenital cancer.

The chain is built from TRBV29-1 and TRBJ1-1, with 7 nucleotides matching TRBD1. The CDR3 is 14 residues long. Trimming removed 7 bases from V and 1 base from J; junction bases left unmatched: 9. Germline lookup yields CDR1 SQVTM and CDR2 ANQGSEA. This CDR3 is CSATTGQPNTEAFF. CDR3 in DNA: TGCAGCGCTACCACGGGACAGCCGAACACTGAAGCTTTCTTT.

The J gene is TRBJ2-1, the V gene TRBV4-2, with D tentatively TRBD2 (6 bases). V was trimmed by 1 base and J by 7 bases, leaving 8 bases between them. This CDR3 is 13 amino acids long. Germline V gene data show CDR1 as LGHNA and CDR2 as YNFKEQ. The CDR3 sequence is CASSQGAGNEQFF. The DNA for the CDR3 is TGTGCCAGCAGCCAAGGGGCGGGGAATGAGCAGTTCTTC.

The chain combines TRBV9 with TRBJ1-5; D is possibly TRBD1 (5 bases). This CDR3 comprises 14 residues. Trimming stripped 3 bases from V and 0 bases from J, with 7 bases between. Per germline, CDR1 SGDLS and CDR2 YYNGEE. The CDR3 DNA reads as TGTGCCAGCAGCGCGACAGATAGCAATCAGCCCCAGCATTTT. This gives the protein CASSATDSNQPQHF.

J is TRBJ2-2 and V is TRBV4-3, with 15 bases matching TRBD2. Germline lookup yields CDR1 LGHNA and CDR2 YSLEER. The CDR3 covers 18 residues. Germline trimming cut 3 bases from V and 3 bases from J; bases unmatched to any gene: 5. The CDR3 coding sequence is TGCGCCAGCAGCCACCGGACTAGCGGGGGGGCATACACCGGGGAGCTGTTTTTT. Its translation: CASSHRTSGGAYTGELFF.

This clone was detected a few times. V gene TRBV4-2 combines with J gene TRBJ2-7; D may correspond to TRBD1 or TRBD2 (5 bases each). Germline V gene data show CDR1 as LGHNA and CDR2 as YNFKEQ. Trimming left V 4 bases short and J 0 bases short, with 13 bases between. This CDR3 spans 15 amino acids. The CDR3, as DNA: TGTGCCAGCAGCCCCCGGGACGACAGCTCCTACGAGCAGTACTTC. Translated, it gives CASSPRDDSSYEQYF.

The chain carries TRBV7-9 and TRBJ1-2; perhaps TRBD1 as D (6 bases). V dropped 3 bases and J dropped 8 bases, with 10 bases sitting between them. CDR3 length equals 12 residues. Germline lookup yields CDR1 SEHNR and CDR2 FQNEAQ (reference sequence). CDR3 coding DNA: TGTGCCAGCAGCTTCGACAGGCAGGGCTACACCTTC. Translated: CASSFDRQGYTF.

This clone was recorded a few times. The V call is TRBV5-1, the J call TRBJ2-3; no definite D call. V was trimmed by 1 base and J by 4 bases, leaving 7 bases between them. The germline CDR1 and CDR2 sequences are SGHRS and YFSETQ. This CDR3 has 13 amino acids. CDR3 in DNA: TGCGCCAGCAGCTTGCGAACCGCAGATACGCAGTATTTT. Its protein product is CASSLRTADTQYF. The full variable domain, its missing parts supplied by reference TRBV5-1 and TRBJ2-3, is KAGVTQTPRYLIKTRGQQVTLSCSPISGHRSVSWYQQTPGQGLQFLFEYFSETQRNKGNFPGRFSGRQFSNSRSEMNVSTLELGDSALYLCASSLRTADTQYFGPGTRLTVL.

V usage is TRBV7-9 and J usage is TRBJ1-2; TRBD1 aligns across 10 bases. This CDR3 comprises 14 residues. After removal of 5 bases from V and 4 bases from J, the junction contained 4 bases not matched to a gene. Germline-derived CDR1 and CDR2 are SEHNR and FQNEAQ (reference sequence). CDR3 DNA: TGTGCCAGCAGCCGTGGACAGGGGGGCTATGGCTACACCTTC. Protein: CASSRGQGGYGYTF.

On this clone: The same CDR3 also results from other DNA sequences found in this sample. The J gene is TRBJ2-3, the V gene TRBV27; D may be TRBD2 (6 bases). The V end was cut by 3 bases, the J end by 1 base, with 11 bases between. This CDR3 region has 15 residues. Germline assignment: CDR1 MNHEY and CDR2 SMNVEV (reference sequence). CDR3 DNA: TGTGCCAGCAGTTTCATGGTAGCGGGCACAGATACGCAGTATTTT. Amino acids: CASSFMVAGTDTQYF.

The chain is built from TRBV10-3 and TRBJ1-1; D gene uncertain. V lost 0 bases and J lost 11, with 10 bases in between. Looked up from germline, CDR1 is ENHRY and CDR2 is SYGVKD. This CDR3 contains 12 residues. The CDR3 sequence is CAISESMGMAFF. The DNA of the CDR3 is TGTGCCATCAGTGAGTCGATGGGGATGGCTTTCTTT.

The rearrangement uses TRBV28 and TRBJ1-4; no clear D gene. The CDR3 runs to 15 residues. Trimming shortened V by 7 bases and J by 5 bases, and 17 bases separated the two germline ends. Germline V lookup: CDR1 MDHEN, CDR2 SYDVKM. CDR3 in DNA: TGTGCCAGCATTCCCTCTAAGGGCGTAAATGAAAAACTGTTTTTT. It is translated as CASIPSKGVNEKLFF.

The chain combines TRBV5-1 with TRBJ2-2; tentative D call: TRBD2 (5 bases). There are 16 residues in the CDR3. The V and J ends lost 1 base and 0 bases respectively, with 10 bases between them. CDR1 and CDR2 (germline): SGHRS, YFSETQ. The CDR3 DNA sequence: TGCGCCAGCAGCTTGAGACCCGGGGCGAACACCGGGGAGCTGTTTTTT. It yields the protein CASSLRPGANTGELFF.